A selection of T cell receptor beta chains follows, all from one sample in a study of blood T cell repertoires in COVID-19. The repertoire was sequenced with immunoSEQ multiplex PCR; TCRdb's copy has only in-frame clones and lacks some. The data hold 150,000 or so clones, with about four fifths observed a single time. The sample taken for sequencing was peripheral blood. These receptor sequences come from an older woman with acute or convalescent COVID-19. CDR3s include the opening cysteine and the closing phenylalanine or tryptophan. The order of the fields is clone size, J gene, V gene, D gene, CDR3 protein, CDR3 DNA. D genes are given only for firm matches. Where a row states a size, it is once, few, many or the class of an expanded clone; other rows omit it.

NA TRBJ2-5 TRBV21-1 NA CASSAGQGETQYF TGTGCCAGCAGCGCCGGACAGGGGGAGACCCAGTACTTC
few TRBJ2-3 TRBV4-1 TRBD1 CASSDRGITTDTQYF TGCGCCAGCAGCGACAGGGGTATAACCACAGATACGCAGTATTTT
NA TRBJ1-6 TRBV18 TRBD1 CASSPREDRGGNSPLHF TGTGCCAGCTCACCTCGGGAGGACAGGGGGGGGAATTCACCCCTCCACTTT
NA TRBJ2-5 TRBV19 NA CASSILGAETQYF TGTGCCAGTAGTATTCTAGGAGCGGAGACCCAGTACTTC
NA TRBJ2-1 TRBV3-1/TRBV3-2 TRBD2 CASSRSPGLAGVVSYNEQFF TGTGCCAGCAGCCGATCACCGGGACTAGCGGGAGTAGTGTCCTACAATGAGCAGTTCTTC
few TRBJ1-2 TRBV5-1 NA CASSNEPRVSQNGYTF TGCGCCAGCAGTAACGAACCCAGGGTTTCCCAGAATGGCTACACCTTC
NA TRBJ2-7 TRBV7-2 NA CASSLGGGYEQYF TGTGCCAGCAGCTTGGGGGGAGGCTACGAGCAGTACTTC
NA TRBJ1-2 TRBV6-6 NA CASSYTARDGGYTF TGTGCCAGCAGTTACACCGCTCGGGATGGTGGCTACACCTTC
NA TRBJ2-5 TRBV13 NA CASSPQGETQYF TGTGCCAGCAGCCCCCAGGGAGAGACCCAGTACTTC
NA TRBJ2-7 TRBV29-1 TRBD2 CSVLAASSYEQYF TGCAGCGTTCTAGCGGCCAGCTCCTACGAGCAGTACTTC
NA TRBJ2-2 TRBV7-9 TRBD2 CASSLSFRTSGTTGELFF TGTGCCAGCAGCTTATCCTTCAGGACTAGCGGGACAACCGGGGAGCTGTTTTTT
NA TRBJ1-2 TRBV4-3 NA CASSQESEGVGGYTF TGCGCCAGCAGCCAAGAATCGGAGGGCGTGGGGGGCTACACCTTC
NA TRBJ2-2 TRBV11-2 TRBD2 CASSFTSGSATGELFF TGTGCCAGCAGCTTTACTAGCGGGAGTGCCACCGGGGAGCTGTTTTTT
NA TRBJ2-1 TRBV18 TRBD2 CASSPYAGGPYEQFF TGTGCCAGCTCACCATATGCGGGAGGGCCTTATGAGCAGTTCTTC
NA TRBJ2-7 TRBV20-1 TRBD2 CSASGTSGRYF TGCAGTGCTTCCGGGACTAGCGGGAGGTACTTC
NA TRBJ1-5 TRBV28 NA CASSLNQGYSNQPQHF TGTGCCAGCAGTCTCAACCAGGGCTATAGCAATCAGCCCCAGCATTTT
NA TRBJ1-1 TRBV28 NA CASRPRGLFSWAFF TGTGCCAGCAGGCCCCGGGGTCTCTTCAGTTGGGCTTTCTTT
NA TRBJ1-1 TRBV18 TRBD1 CASSQGQGEAFF TGTGCCAGCTCTCAAGGACAGGGAGAAGCTTTCTTT
NA TRBJ2-1 TRBV7-2 NA CASSLGAAYNEQFF TGTGCCAGCAGCTTAGGCGCAGCGTACAATGAGCAGTTCTTC
NA TRBJ2-5 TRBV19 NA CASRLSGETQYF TGTGCCAGTCGTCTCAGTGGAGAGACCCAGTACTTC
NA TRBJ1-2 TRBV28 NA CASSGTDYGYTF TGTGCCAGCAGTGGTACAGACTATGGCTACACCTTC
NA TRBJ2-1 TRBV9 NA CASSGGLAGSSEQFF TGTGCCAGCAGCGGGGGACTCGCGGGGAGTAGTGAGCAGTTCTTC
NA TRBJ2-2 TRBV19 TRBD2 CASSRREEVNTGELFF TGTGCCAGTAGTAGACGGGAGGAGGTAAACACCGGGGAGCTGTTTTTT
few TRBJ2-1 TRBV19 NA CASTGSWVNGQFF TGTGCCAGCACCGGGTCGTGGGTCAATGGGCAGTTCTTC
NA TRBJ1-1 TRBV11-3 NA CASSTVGQAEAFF TGTGCCAGCAGCACCGTCGGACAAGCTGAAGCTTTCTTT
once TRBJ1-2 TRBV3-1/TRBV3-2 TRBD1 CASSLIDRGVSYTF TGTGCCAGCAGCCTAATTGACAGGGGAGTAAGCTACACCTTC
NA TRBJ2-4 TRBV9 NA CASSPPGRIIQYF TGTGCCAGCAGCCCCCCAGGGAGGATCATTCAGTACTTC
once TRBJ1-5 TRBV2 TRBD1 CASTGTGGGGQPQHF TGTGCCAGCACCGGGACAGGGGGCGGGGGTCAGCCCCAGCATTTT
NA TRBJ2-7 TRBV19 NA CASSVGDTAIYEQYF TGTGCCAGTAGTGTCGGGGACACGGCGATTTACGAGCAGTACTTC